This TCR beta chain came from a study of cytomegalovirus exposure and HLA in healthy donors. The study's findings and limits: There were several of the most significant clusters that appeared linked to common viral pathogens in a later analysis.

In germline, CDR1 is SGHRS, CDR2 YFSETQ. Germline trimming cut 0 bases from V and 5 bases from J; bases unmatched to any gene: 8. The CDR3 runs 15 residues. The PCR employed 60 Vbeta primers together with 13 Jbeta primers. Some clones are missing from TCRdb's copy, which holds only in-frame ones; the method was immunoSEQ multiplex PCR. The profile covers some 130,000 clones, with approximately 9% appearing a single time and roughly 6.4% taken by the ten largest. Of note for this clone: Its target is unknown.

The sample consisted of PBMCs. This TCR was sampled from a woman between 35 and 50 years old in good health and CMV-seropositive. The chain uses TRBV5-1 and TRBJ2-7, with 7 nucleotides matching TRBD2. This CDR3 is CASSLVGAAGDEQYF. CDR3 DNA sequence: TGCGCCAGCAGCTTGGTAGGGGCTGCGGGGGACGAGCAGTACTTC.